Below, 7 T cell receptor beta chains from the same sample are listed, as sequenced in a study of blood T cell repertoires in COVID-19. The method was immunoSEQ multiplex PCR; TCRdb's version includes in-frame clones alone and lacks a portion of them. This sample has about 95,000 clones, with around 80% found just once. Sequencing used peripheral blood. The receptors were gathered from a human donor in a cohort sampled during active COVID-19.

The J gene is TRBJ2-2, the V gene TRBV5-4, with TRBD2 matching over 7 bases. The germline V gene has CDR1 SGHNT and CDR2 YYREEE (reference sequence). V shed 0 bases, J shed 0 bases, and the junction held 2 bases outside the gene matches. The CDR3 runs to 16 residues. CDR3 sequence reads: CASSLGLAANTGELFF. Written as DNA, the CDR3 is TGTGCCAGCAGCTTGGGGCTAGCGGCGAACACCGGGGAGCTGTTTTTT.

With regard to this clone: A much more abundant neighbour one base away suggests this may be a read error. J is TRBJ2-7 and V is TRBV7-8, with no clear D. CDR1 and CDR2 (germline): SGHVS, FQNEAQ. CDR3 size: 11 residues. Trimming left V 5 bases short and J 2 bases short, with 4 bases between. CDR3 amino acids: CASSPAYEQYF. The CDR3 DNA reads as TGTGCCAGCAGCCCCGCCTACGAGCAGTACTTC.

The V call is TRBV7-9, the J call TRBJ1-3; TRBD1 agrees at 7 bases. CDR1 is SEHNR, CDR2 FQNEAQ, per germline (reference sequence). The CDR3 runs 13 residues. The V gene end was trimmed by 9 bases and the J gene end by 3 bases; junction bases not matched to a gene: 5. The CDR3 bases are TGTGCCAGTACGAGGGGGCTTGGAAACACCATATATTTT. Amino acid sequence: CASTRGLGNTIYF.

This clone has a handful of counts. The chain couples TRBV27 to TRBJ2-1, with TRBD2 matching 8 bases. The CDR3 consists of 14 residues. Germline CDR1 MNHEY, CDR2 SMNVEV (reference sequence). The junction had 5 bases not matched to a gene; V was cut back by 3 bases and J by 7 bases. Written as DNA, the CDR3 is TGTGCCAGCAGTTTCGGGACTAGTCCAAATGAGCAGTTCTTC. Amino acid sequence: CASSFGTSPNEQFF.

The chain employs TRBV11-2 and TRBJ1-1, with D hard to call. The CDR3 is made up of 13 amino acids. The germline CDR1 and CDR2 sequences are SGHAT and FQNNGV. V lost 2 bases, J lost 3 bases, and 7 bases lay in between. In DNA, the CDR3 is TGTGCCAGCAGCTTACCTCGGGACACTGAAGCTTTCTTT. Translation gives CASSLPRDTEAFF.

J is TRBJ1-2 and V is TRBV19; D remains ambiguous. V was clipped by 0 bases and J by 7 bases, with 18 bases between them. From germline, CDR1 is LNHDA and CDR2 SQIVND (reference sequence). This CDR3 has 16 residues. CDR3 DNA sequence: TGTGCCAGTAGTATAGACGGCCGGGCGGGTGAGTCTGGCTACACCTTC. Translation: CASSIDGRAGESGYTF.

This chain uses TRBV12-3 or TRBV12-4 with TRBJ1-2, with 9 bases fitting TRBD1. The CDR3 is 13 amino acids. The junction had 3 bases not matched to a gene; V was cut back by 5 bases and J by 5 bases. Here the CDR3 reads CASSTGGWYGYTF. CDR3 nucleotides: TGTGCCAGCAGTACAGGGGGCTGGTATGGCTACACCTTC.